One sample yielded the 17 T cell receptor beta chains listed below, sequenced in a study of blood T cell repertoires in COVID-19. Assay: immunoSEQ multiplex PCR; the TCRdb copy retains only in-frame clones and omits some. Here the sample spans approximately 300,000 clones, around 87% being singletons. The sequenced material came from PBMCs or T cells enriched from blood (not recorded which). Receptors originate from a woman aged 30 to 39 who had recovered from COVID-19.

The chain links TRBV7-2 to TRBJ2-2, with D tentatively TRBD1 (6 bases). Trimming stripped 2 bases from V and 5 bases from J, with 12 bases between. This CDR3 is built from 15 residues. CDR1 and CDR2 (germline): SGHTA, FQGNSA. CDR3 DNA sequence: TGTGCCAGCAGCTTAACAGGGCTGGAGACCGGGGAGCTGTTTTTT. Its translation: CASSLTGLETGELFF.

V is TRBV4-2 and J is TRBJ1-2; unclear D gene. Germline V gene sequence: CDR1 LGHNA, CDR2 YNFKEQ. V lost 0 bases to trimming and J lost 1 base, with 12 bases between them. This CDR3 has 16 amino acids. CDR3 sequence: CASSQELGRVNYGYTF. The CDR3 DNA follows: TGTGCCAGCAGCCAAGAATTGGGCCGAGTTAACTATGGCTACACCTTC.

V usage is TRBV27 and J usage is TRBJ2-7, with a possible D match to TRBD1 (7 bases). Per the germline V gene, CDR1 is MNHEY and CDR2 is SMNVEV (reference sequence). The CDR3 is 14 amino acids. V gave up 6 bases and J gave up 4 bases, with 16 bases separating them. CDR3 nucleotides: TGTGCCAGCAGCCACCAGGGGGGCTGGTACGAGCAGTACTTC. It encodes CASSHQGGWYEQYF.

V and J are TRBV7-2 and TRBJ1-2; D not resolved. CDR3 size: 14 residues. CDR1 SGHTA and CDR2 FQGNSA come from the germline V gene. The germline V and J ends were trimmed by 1 base and 6 bases, with 12 bases remaining between them. CDR3 in amino acids: CASSLGRIVNGYTF. The CDR3 DNA follows: TGTGCCAGCAGCTTAGGCAGGATTGTAAATGGCTACACCTTC.

The J gene is TRBJ1-5, the V gene TRBV21-1. TRBV21-1 is classified as a pseudogene. The CDR3 loop spans 15 amino acids. This CDR3 reads CASPVYGVINQPQHF. The CDR3 DNA reads as TGTGCCAGCCCTGTTTACGGGGTTATCAATCAGCCCCAGCATTTT.

This chain uses TRBV4-2 with TRBJ2-2; weak D call: TRBD1 (6 bases). CDR1 is LGHNA and CDR2 is YNFKEQ in the germline V gene. Deletions cut 6 bases from V and 4 bases from J, with 18 bases between. The CDR3 has 16 residues. The CDR3 reads CASSPSRGIATGELFF. The CDR3 region has the DNA TGTGCCAGCAGTCCTTCCAGGGGAATCGCCACCGGGGAGCTGTTTTTT.

The J gene is TRBJ1-2, the V gene TRBV4-1; no definite D call. CDR1 and CDR2 (germline): MGHRA, YSYEKL. The germline V and J ends were trimmed by 5 bases and 7 bases, with 17 bases remaining between them. CDR3 length equals 14 residues. CDR3 in DNA: TGCGCCAGCAGCTCCACTAGAAGGGCTGGTGGCTACACCTTC. It translates to CASSSTRRAGGYTF.

V usage is TRBV6-5 and J usage is TRBJ2-7, with D maybe TRBD2 (6 bases). The CDR3 length is 12 residues. V lost 8 bases and J 7 bases, leaving 15 bases between the germline ends. CDR1 and CDR2 (germline): MNHEY, SVGAGI. The CDR3 reads CASYGRREEQYF. CDR3 nucleotides: TGTGCCAGCTACGGACGGAGGGAAGAGCAGTACTTC.

The V and J genes are TRBV27 and TRBJ2-5; 8 bases are shared with TRBD1. The length of the CDR3 is 16 residues. The ends lost 0 bases at V and 5 bases at J; junction bases unmatched: 8. Germline lookup yields CDR1 MNHEY and CDR2 SMNVEV (reference sequence). CDR3 region: CASSLSAQGAWETQYF. The CDR3 DNA follows: TGTGCCAGCAGTTTATCCGCCCAGGGGGCTTGGGAGACCCAGTACTTC.

The V and J genes are TRBV28 and TRBJ1-2; D is possibly TRBD1 (6 bases). The CDR3 covers 15 residues. V gave up 2 bases and J gave up 4 bases, with 14 bases separating them. Germline assignment: CDR1 MDHEN and CDR2 SYDVKM. DNA of the CDR3: TGTGCCAGCAGTTTAGGGGGCAGGGCCCCCTATGGCTACACCTTC. Encoded protein: CASSLGGRAPYGYTF.

The rearrangement joins TRBV28 to TRBJ2-2; D might be TRBD2 (5 bases). Germline values: CDR1 MDHEN, CDR2 SYDVKM. The CDR3 spans 14 residues. V lost 7 bases to trimming and J lost 4 bases, with 13 bases between them. The DNA for the CDR3 is TGTGCCAGCATGATAAGAGGGAGCACCGGGGAGCTGTTTTTT. It translates to CASMIRGSTGELFF.

The chain joins TRBV9 to TRBJ2-1; TRBD2 aligns across 12 bases. This CDR3 is built from 17 residues. V was pared by 0 bases and J by 6 bases, with 7 bases of the junction left unmatched. Germline V gene data show CDR1 as SGDLS and CDR2 as YYNGEE. The CDR3 DNA sequence: TGTGCCAGCAGCGTAGATCTAGCGGGGGGGCCGGGCAATGAGCAGTTCTTC. Encoded protein: CASSVDLAGGPGNEQFF.

This chain links TRBV19 with TRBJ1-2; D unresolved. Germline CDR1 reads LNHDA; CDR2 reads SQIVND (reference sequence). The CDR3 covers 14 residues. V was trimmed by 6 bases and J by 4 bases, leaving 15 bases between them. The chain's CDR3 is CASSHPKATYGYTF. The CDR3 nucleotides are TGTGCCAGTAGCCACCCCAAAGCAACCTATGGCTACACCTTC. Full variable domain (missing parts from reference TRBV19 and TRBJ1-2): DGGITQSPKYLFRKEGQNVTLSCEQNLNHDAMYWYRQDPGQGLRLIYYSQIVNDFQKGDIAEGYSVSREKKESFPLTVTSAQKNPTAFYLCASSHPKATYGYTFGSGTRLTVV.

Worth noting for this clone: A clone one base away is much larger, so this may be a read error. The genes are TRBV28 and TRBJ2-3, with 16 bases identical to TRBD2. Germline trimming cut 6 bases from V and 6 bases from J; bases unmatched to any gene: 9. This CDR3 spans 17 amino acids. Germline CDR1 reads MDHEN; CDR2 reads SYDVKM. CDR3 DNA: TGTGCCAGCAGCCCCGCGGGGGGACTAGCGGGGGGGGATACGCAGTATTTT. Protein product: CASSPAGGLAGGDTQYF.

The rearrangement joins TRBV7-9 to TRBJ2-3, with 14 nucleotides matching TRBD2. V trimming: 6 bases; J trimming: 2 bases; junction bases outside the gene matches: 10. The CDR3 spans 18 residues. Per the germline V gene, CDR1 is SEHNR and CDR2 is FQNEAQ (reference sequence). CDR3 residues: CASSPGLAGGTITDTQYF. In DNA, the CDR3 is TGTGCCAGCAGTCCCGGACTAGCGGGGGGAACTATCACAGATACGCAGTATTTT. Combining the CDR3 with reference TRBV7-9 and TRBJ2-3 gives the whole variable domain DTGVSQNPRHKITKRGQNVTFRCDPISEHNRLYWYRQTLGQGPEFLTYFQNEAQLEKSRLLSDRFSAERPKGSFSTLEIQRTEQGDSAMYLCASSPGLAGGTITDTQYFGPGTRLTVL.

V gene TRBV6-5 combines with J gene TRBJ1-1, with TRBD1 as a possible D gene (5 bases). The CDR3 is 12 residues long. Germline V gene lookup returns CDR1 MNHEY and CDR2 SVGAGI. The V end lost 4 bases, the J end lost 11 bases, and 14 bases lay between the germline ends. The CDR3 nucleotides read TGTGCCAGCAGTTGGCCCGGGGGTAGGGCTTTCTTT. It codes for CASSWPGGRAFF.

As to this clone: The same CDR3 can be traced to other DNA sequences in this sample. The chain has TRBV7-9 and TRBJ1-4, with TRBD1 identical over 7 bases. V lost 1 base, J lost 7 bases, and 3 bases stayed unmatched. The CDR3 spans 14 residues. Germline V gene lookup returns CDR1 SEHNR and CDR2 FQNEAQ (reference sequence). The CDR3, as DNA: TGTGCCAGCAGCTTAGGACAGGGAAGTGAAAAACTGTTTTTT. Amino acid sequence: CASSLGQGSEKLFF.